This section outlines one T cell receptor beta chain sequence together with its context. Antigen: not known. This record belongs to a study of shared clonotypes between healthy human individuals. Points from the study as a whole: Lower generation probabilities were found for non-shared clonotypes than for those shared by all four donors. Sampling involved blood alone; tissue repertoires likely differ.

The authors divided CD4+ cells into CD45RA+ naive and CD45RA-negative memory subsets. The material for each subset, its genomic DNA, was split evenly across several immunoSEQ plates. Data came from immunoSEQ multiplex PCR; TCRdb stores just in-frame clones and leaves some out. The sample has approximately 2,300,000 clones; 85% to 95% are singletons. The germline gives CDR1 MNHNS, CDR2 SASEGT. CDR3 size: 13 residues. V was trimmed by 5 bases and J by 7 bases, leaving 15 bases between them. The chain couples TRBV6-1 to TRBJ2-7, with D perhaps TRBD1 (6 bases). The specimen was naive CD4+ T cells from PBMCs. Subset denoted: CD45RA+ positively selected. The TCR originated in a man between 18 and 29 years old in good health. Some clones in this sample may be carry-over from other donors' samples. The chain's CDR3 is CASSWDTVGEQYF. The DNA of the CDR3 is TGTGCCAGCAGTTGGGACACCGTAGGGGAGCAGTACTTC.